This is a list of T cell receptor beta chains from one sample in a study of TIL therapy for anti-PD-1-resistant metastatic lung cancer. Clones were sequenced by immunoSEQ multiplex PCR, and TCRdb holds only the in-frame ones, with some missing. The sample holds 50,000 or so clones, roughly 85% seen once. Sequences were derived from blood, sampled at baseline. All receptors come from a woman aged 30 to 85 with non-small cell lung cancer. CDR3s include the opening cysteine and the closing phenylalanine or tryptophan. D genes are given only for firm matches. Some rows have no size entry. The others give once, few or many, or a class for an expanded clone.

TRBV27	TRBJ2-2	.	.	CASSLGAGNRVGELFF	TGTGCCAGCAGTTTAGGGGCAGGGAATAGGGTCGGGGAGCTGTTTTTT
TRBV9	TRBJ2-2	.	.	CASSVEVRDTGELFF	TGTGCCAGCAGCGTAGAGGTTCGGGACACCGGGGAGCTGTTTTTT
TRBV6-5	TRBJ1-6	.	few	CASSYEGSPLHF	TGTGCCAGCAGTTACGAGGGTTCACCCCTCCACTTT
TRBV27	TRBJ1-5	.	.	CASSPTWSNQPQHF	TGTGCCAGCAGCCCCACCTGGAGCAATCAGCCCCAGCATTTT
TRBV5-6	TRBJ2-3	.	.	CASSPDFVPDTQYF	TGTGCCAGCAGCCCCGACTTCGTACCAGATACGCAGTATTTT
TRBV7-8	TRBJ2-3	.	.	CASSLVADTQYF	TGTGCCAGCAGCTTGGTAGCAGATACGCAGTATTTT
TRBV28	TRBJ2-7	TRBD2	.	CASSFSGGSSYEQYF	TGTGCCAGCAGTTTTAGCGGGGGGAGCTCCTACGAGCAGTACTTC
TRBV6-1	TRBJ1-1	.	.	CASSIVEKNTEAFF	TGTGCCAGCAGTATTGTGGAAAAGAACACTGAAGCTTTCTTT
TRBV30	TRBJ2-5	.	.	CAWGRTVQETQYF	TGTGCCTGGGGGAGAACTGTCCAAGAGACCCAGTACTTC
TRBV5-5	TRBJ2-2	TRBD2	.	CASSLGGRAAVRELFF	TGTGCCAGCAGCTTGGGCGGGAGGGCCGCTGTAAGGGAGCTGTTTTTT
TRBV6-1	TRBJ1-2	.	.	CASSEVVNYGYTF	TGTGCCAGCAGTGAGGTAGTGAACTATGGCTACACCTTC
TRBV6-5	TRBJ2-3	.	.	CASSYPADTQYF	TGTGCCAGCAGTTACCCAGCAGATACGCAGTATTTT
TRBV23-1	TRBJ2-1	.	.	CASSRGEGLVCEQFF	TGCGCCAGCAGTCGCGGGGAAGGCTTGGTGTGTGAGCAGTTCTTC
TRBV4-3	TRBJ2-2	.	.	CASSHLDGNTGELFF	TGCGCCAGCAGCCATCTTGACGGTAACACCGGGGAGCTGTTTTTT
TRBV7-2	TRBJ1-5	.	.	CASSRGPGNSNQPQHF	TGTGCCAGCAGCCGGGGCCCCGGGAACAGCAATCAGCCCCAGCATTTT
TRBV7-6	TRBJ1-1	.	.	CASSRTGNTEAFF	TGTGCCAGCAGCCGAACAGGGAACACTGAAGCTTTCTTT
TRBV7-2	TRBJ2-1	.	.	CASSLALGEGGEQFF	TGTGCCAGCAGCTTAGCTCTCGGGGAAGGGGGTGAGCAGTTCTTC
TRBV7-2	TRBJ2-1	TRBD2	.	CASSLAGTTGNEQFF	TGTGCCAGCAGCTTAGCGGGGACTACGGGGAATGAGCAGTTCTTC
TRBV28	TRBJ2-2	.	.	CASRGLGRALNTGELFF	TGTGCCAGCAGGGGATTAGGCAGGGCCTTGAACACCGGGGAGCTGTTTTTT
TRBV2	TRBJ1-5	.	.	CASRRTDQPQHF	TGTGCCAGCAGGAGAACCGATCAGCCCCAGCATTTT
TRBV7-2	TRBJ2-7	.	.	CASSFAQGVPYEQYF	TGTGCCAGCAGCTTTGCCCAAGGGGTACCCTACGAGCAGTACTTC
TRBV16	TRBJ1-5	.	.	CASSQTGTRQPQHF	TGTGCCAGCAGCCAGACCGGGACGCGGCAGCCCCAGCATTTT
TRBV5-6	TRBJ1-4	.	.	CASRLLGAEKLFF	TGTGCCAGCAGGTTACTAGGGGCTGAAAAACTGTTTTTT
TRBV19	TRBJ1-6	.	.	CASSIQGANSPLHF	TGTGCCAGTAGTATTCAGGGAGCGAATTCACCCCTCCACTTT
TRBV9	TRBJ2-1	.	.	CASSALAGTAYNEQFF	TGTGCCAGCAGCGCCCTAGCCGGGACTGCCTACAATGAGCAGTTCTTC
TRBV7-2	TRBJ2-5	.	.	CASSLLGTIETQYF	TGTGCCAGCAGCTTGCTCGGGACAATTGAGACCCAGTACTTC
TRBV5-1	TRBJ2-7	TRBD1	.	CASSRGQLNEQYF	TGCGCCAGCAGCAGGGGACAGTTAAACGAGCAGTACTTC
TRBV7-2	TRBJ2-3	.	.	CASSLGGESTDTQYF	TGTGCCAGCAGCTTAGGAGGGGAGAGCACAGATACGCAGTATTTT
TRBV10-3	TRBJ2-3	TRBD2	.	CAISLRSGVSTDTQYF	TGTGCCATCAGCCTCCGAAGCGGGGTAAGCACAGATACGCAGTATTTT
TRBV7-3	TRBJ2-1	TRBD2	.	CASRFLAGRGNEQFF	TGTGCCAGCAGGTTCCTAGCGGGACGGGGTAATGAGCAGTTCTTC
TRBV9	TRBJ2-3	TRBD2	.	CASSVEASGAVDTQYF	TGTGCCAGCAGCGTAGAGGCTAGCGGGGCCGTTGATACGCAGTATTTT
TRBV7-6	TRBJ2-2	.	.	CASSSGTGELFF	TGTGCCAGCAGCTCAGGCACCGGGGAGCTGTTTTTT
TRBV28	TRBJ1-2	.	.	CASSFNSWRPHYGYTF	TGTGCCAGCAGTTTCAACAGTTGGCGGCCACACTATGGCTACACCTTC
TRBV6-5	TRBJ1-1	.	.	CASSKYSTTSAFF	TGTGCCAGCAGCAAATATTCAACCACTTCAGCTTTCTTT
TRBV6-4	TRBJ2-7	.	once	CASSDFFGGRQYF	TGTGCCAGCAGTGACTTCTTCGGGGGCCGGCAGTACTTC
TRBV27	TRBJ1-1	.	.	CASSLGGLLNTEAFF	TGTGCCAGCAGCCTCGGAGGGCTCTTGAACACTGAAGCTTTCTTT
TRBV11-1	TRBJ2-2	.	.	CASRPGWRGTGELFF	TGTGCCAGCAGGCCGGGATGGCGAGGCACCGGGGAGCTGTTTTTT
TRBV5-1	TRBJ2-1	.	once	CASRVTGHKYNEQFF	TGCGCCAGCAGGGTGACAGGACATAAGTACAATGAGCAGTTCTTC
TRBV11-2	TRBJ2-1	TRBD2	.	CASSLTTLAGGYNEQFF	TGTGCCAGCAGCTTAACCACTCTAGCGGGAGGGTACAATGAGCAGTTCTTC
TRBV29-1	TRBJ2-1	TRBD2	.	CSVEARLAGAYNEQFF	TGCAGCGTTGAAGCCCGACTAGCGGGAGCCTACAATGAGCAGTTCTTC
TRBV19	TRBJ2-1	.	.	CASTPGGTSRDEQFF	TGTGCCAGTACCCCAGGGGGGACTAGTCGGGATGAGCAGTTCTTC
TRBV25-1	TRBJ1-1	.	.	CASSEADLGPRKNTEAFF	TGTGCCAGCAGTGAAGCAGATCTCGGGCCTCGGAAGAACACTGAAGCTTTCTTT
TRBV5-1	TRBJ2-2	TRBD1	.	CASGQGYSGELFF	TGCGCCAGCGGACAGGGGTACTCCGGGGAGCTGTTTTTT
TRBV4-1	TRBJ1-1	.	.	CASSQESRGEVPEAFF	TGCGCCAGCAGCCAAGAGTCCAGGGGAGAAGTCCCTGAAGCTTTCTTT
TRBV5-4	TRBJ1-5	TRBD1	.	CASSLTGQGESQPQHF	TGTGCCAGCAGCTTGACCGGACAGGGAGAATCTCAGCCCCAGCATTTT
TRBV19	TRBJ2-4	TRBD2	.	CASSIDGLAGGPAKNIQYF	TGTGCCAGTAGTATCGACGGACTAGCGGGAGGGCCGGCCAAAAACATTCAGTACTTC
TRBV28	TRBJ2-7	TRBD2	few	CASSLYWGLAGRDPYEQYF	TGTGCCAGCAGTTTATACTGGGGACTAGCGGGACGGGACCCTTACGAGCAGTACTTC
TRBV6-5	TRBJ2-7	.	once	CASSYAGQGSEQYF	TGTGCCAGCAGTTACGCTGGTCAGGGGAGCGAGCAGTACTTC
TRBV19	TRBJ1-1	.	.	CASLVGSTEAFF	TGTGCCAGCCTGGTGGGTTCCACTGAAGCTTTCTTT
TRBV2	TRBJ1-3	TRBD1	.	CASTGQAGNTIYF	TGTGCCAGCACCGGACAGGCTGGAAACACCATATATTTT
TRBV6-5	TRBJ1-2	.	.	CASSYRGEGGYTF	TGTGCCAGCAGTTACAGGGGGGAAGGGGGCTACACCTTC
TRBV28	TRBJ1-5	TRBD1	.	CASSSLTGGGNQPQHF	TGTGCCAGCAGTTCCCTGACAGGGGGTGGCAATCAGCCCCAGCATTTT
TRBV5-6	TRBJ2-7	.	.	CASSSPKRSSYEQYF	TGTGCCAGCAGCTCTCCTAAGCGGAGTTCCTACGAGCAGTACTTC
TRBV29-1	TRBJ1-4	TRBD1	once	CSVARTGTADEKLFF	TGCAGCGTCGCCAGAACCGGGACAGCCGATGAAAAACTGTTTTTT
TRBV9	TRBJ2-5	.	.	CASNPSGFQETQYF	TGTGCCAGCAACCCCAGCGGGTTCCAAGAGACCCAGTACTTC
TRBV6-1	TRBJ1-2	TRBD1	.	CASRTTLGQGYGYTF	TGTGCCAGCAGGACCACCTTAGGACAGGGGTATGGCTACACCTTC